These 22 T cell receptor beta chains originate from one sample sequenced in a study of blood T cell repertoires in COVID-19. Profiled with immunoSEQ multiplex PCR; TCRdb holds only in-frame clones, not every one. Of 180,000 or so clones listed, over 75% are singletons. Sequencing was performed on PBMCs or T cells enriched from blood (not recorded which). The source of these receptors is a man in his fifties who had recovered from COVID-19.

The chain is built from TRBV7-9 and TRBJ2-7; D may be TRBD2 (5 bases). Germline V gene sequence: CDR1 SEHNR, CDR2 FQNEAQ (reference sequence). CDR3 size: 13 residues. Trimming shortened V by 7 bases and J by 2 bases, and 12 bases separated the two germline ends. The CDR3 loop reads CASTRSDPYEQYF. As DNA, the CDR3 is TGTGCCAGCACCCGTAGCGATCCCTACGAGCAGTACTTC.

This clone showed up just a few times. The chain links TRBV7-6 to TRBJ1-2, with D uncertain. The CDR3 has 14 amino acids. Germline V gives CDR1 SGHVS, CDR2 FNYEAQ. V was shortened by 5 bases and J by 6 bases, with 16 bases between the two germline ends. CDR3 in DNA: TGTGCCAGCAGCCCCTCGGGGTTGACTCATGGCTACACCTTC. Amino acids: CASSPSGLTHGYTF.

The chain joins TRBV7-9 to TRBJ1-5, with D perhaps matching TRBD1 (5 bases). The V gene lost 3 bases and the J gene lost 5 bases, with 11 bases spanning the gap. The germline gives CDR1 SEHNR, CDR2 FQNEAQ (reference sequence). The CDR3 runs to 14 residues. The CDR3 sequence is CASSFSGYDQPQHF. In DNA, the CDR3 is TGTGCCAGCAGCTTTTCAGGGTACGATCAGCCCCAGCATTTT.

Turning to this clone: Other DNA sequences in the same sample also yield this CDR3. V gene TRBV6-5 combines with J gene TRBJ1-5; 7 bases fit TRBD1. CDR3 length: 14 residues. Germline CDR1 and CDR2: MNHEY and SVGAGI. The trim removed 5 bases at V and 2 bases at J, leaving 3 bases unmatched. DNA for the CDR3: TGTGCCAGCAGTAGACAGGGAGGCAATCAGCCCCAGCATTTT. Its translation: CASSRQGGNQPQHF.

The chain employs TRBV27 and TRBJ1-4, with D possibly TRBD1 on 5 matching bases. The CDR3 runs 15 residues. Germline values: CDR1 MNHEY, CDR2 SMNVEV (reference sequence). Deletions cut 6 bases from V and 4 bases from J, with 15 bases between. The CDR3 spells CASSLQATVNEKLFF. The DNA of the CDR3 is TGTGCCAGCAGCCTACAGGCGACGGTTAATGAAAAACTGTTTTTT.

This sequence joins TRBV6-5 and TRBJ1-6; possible D gene TRBD1, 5 bases. V was pared by 2 bases and J by 8 bases, with 10 bases between. Germline loops: CDR1 MNHEY, CDR2 SVGAGI. CDR3 length: 14 amino acids. CDR3 sequence: CASSYQGSYSPLHF. In DNA, the CDR3 is TGTGCCAGCAGTTACCAGGGCTCTTATTCACCCCTCCACTTT.

The genes are TRBV5-5 and TRBJ2-1; 8 bases match TRBD1. V was pared by 3 bases and J by 0 bases, with 2 bases of the junction left unmatched. The CDR3 extends over 15 amino acids. Germline V gene data show CDR1 as SGHKS and CDR2 as YYEKEE (reference sequence). In nucleotides, the CDR3 is TGTGCCAGCAGCTATGACAGGGGCTCCTACAATGAGCAGTTCTTC. Protein: CASSYDRGSYNEQFF.

CDR3 loop: CATSREGTRSTDTQYF. CDR3 DNA sequence: TGTGCCACCAGCAGAGAAGGGACTAGAAGCACAGATACGCAGTATTTT. V usage is TRBV15 and J usage is TRBJ2-3; 8 nucleotides agree with TRBD2. The CDR3 totals 16 residues. The V segment lost 0 bases and the J segment 0 bases; nucleotides outside the gene matches: 2. Germline V gives CDR1 LNHNV, CDR2 YYDKDF (reference sequence).

This clone occurred once. CDR3 in DNA: TGCGCCAGCAGGCGGGGGGATGGCTACACCTTC. Its translation: CASRRGDGYTF. The V and J genes are TRBV10-2 and TRBJ1-2; D is perhaps TRBD1 (5 bases). V dropped 6 bases and J dropped 6 bases, with 8 bases sitting between them. CDR1 is WSHSY, CDR2 SAAADI, per germline. The CDR3 is 11 residues long.

The chain recombines TRBV18 with TRBJ1-3; unclear D gene. This CDR3 has 14 residues. The germline CDR1 and CDR2 sequences are KGHSH and LQKENI. The V and J ends lost 4 bases and 3 bases respectively, with 10 bases between them. The CDR3 DNA sequence: TGTGCCAGCTCACTAAACGGGTTTGGAAACACCATATATTTT. Translating it yields CASSLNGFGNTIYF.

The rearrangement uses TRBV7-2 and TRBJ1-2; 7 positions agree with TRBD1. This CDR3 comprises 12 residues. The ends lost 2 bases at V and 8 bases at J; junction bases unmatched: 2. Germline CDR1 reads SGHTA; CDR2 reads FQGNSA. In DNA, the CDR3 is TGTGCCAGCAGCTTAACAGGGGACGGCTACACCTTC. This translates into CASSLTGDGYTF.

The chain joins TRBV7-9 to TRBJ1-1; D gene uncertain. Germline V lookup: CDR1 SEHNR, CDR2 FQNEAQ (reference sequence). Trimming removed 5 bases at V and 3 bases at J, with 19 bases between. This CDR3 has 16 residues. CDR3 in amino acids: CASSPPGVLRDTEAFF. The CDR3 DNA follows: TGTGCCAGCAGCCCCCCCGGGGTTTTACGGGACACTGAAGCTTTCTTT.

This rearrangement joins TRBV6-5 to TRBJ2-3, with a tentative D call TRBD2 (5 bases). The V gene lost 4 bases and the J gene lost 3 bases, with 17 bases spanning the gap. Germline assignment: CDR1 MNHEY and CDR2 SVGAGI. This CDR3 contains 16 residues. The CDR3, as DNA: TGTGCCAGCAGTTCCCGATCGAAGCGGCAGACAGATACGCAGTATTTT. This codes for CASSSRSKRQTDTQYF.

The chain couples TRBV2 to TRBJ2-7, with 8 nucleotides matching TRBD1. Germline V gene sequence: CDR1 SNHLY, CDR2 FYNNEI. Unmatched junction bases numbered 5, after V lost 4 bases and J lost 6 bases. The CDR3 has 13 residues. CDR3 bases: TGTGCCAGCAGTGGACAGGGGTCCCCCGAGCAGTACTTC. It translates to CASSGQGSPEQYF.

V gene TRBV5-5 combines with J gene TRBJ2-1; TRBD2 aligns across 10 bases. Germline values: CDR1 SGHKS, CDR2 YYEKEE (reference sequence). The CDR3 totals 16 residues. The V gene end was trimmed by 2 bases and the J gene end by 7 bases; junction bases not matched to a gene: 9. DNA of the CDR3: TGTGCCAGCAGCTTAGAGCGGGGGGGCCTTGGGAATGAGCAGTTCTTC. It encodes CASSLERGGLGNEQFF.

This sequence joins TRBV7-3 and TRBJ2-5; 11 positions agree with TRBD2. The junction had 7 bases not matched to a gene; V was cut back by 5 bases and J by 5 bases. Germline-derived CDR1 and CDR2 are SGHTA and FQGTGA. The CDR3 runs to 15 residues. This chain's CDR3 is CASSRNSGRAETQYF. As DNA, the CDR3 is TGTGCCAGCAGCCGAAATAGCGGGAGGGCCGAGACCCAGTACTTC.

The chain links TRBV6-5 to TRBJ2-7; D remains ambiguous. V was shortened by 6 bases and J by 2 bases, with 11 bases between the two germline ends. This CDR3 has 13 amino acids. Germline loops: CDR1 MNHEY, CDR2 SVGAGI. The CDR3 coding sequence is TGTGCCAGCAGGATCGAGCGTACCTACGAGCAGTACTTC. Translated, it gives CASRIERTYEQYF.

This sequence joins TRBV5-6 and TRBJ2-3; D gene unclear. Trimming removed 4 bases at V and 1 base at J, with 10 bases between. The germline CDR1 and CDR2 sequences are SGHDT and YYEEEE. CDR3 length equals 14 residues. In DNA form, the CDR3 reads TGTGCCAGCAGCCAAGACTCACGCACAGATACGCAGTATTTT. Translation: CASSQDSRTDTQYF.

The chain combines TRBV5-1 with TRBJ1-2, with D unclear. Trimming removed 0 bases from V and 6 bases from J, with 15 bases in between. The CDR3 consists of 15 residues. Germline CDR1 is SGHRS and CDR2 is YFSETQ. CDR3 sequence reads: CASSLELEYKNGYTF. The DNA for the CDR3 is TGCGCCAGCAGCTTGGAGTTGGAGTATAAGAATGGCTACACCTTC.

The chain employs TRBV3-1 (or the pseudogene TRBV3-2) and TRBJ2-3; D possibly corresponds to TRBD1 (6 bases). Deletions cut 0 bases from V and 2 bases from J, with 12 bases between. In germline, CDR1 is LGHDT, CDR2 YNNKEL (reference sequence). The CDR3 consists of 16 residues. The CDR3 loop reads CASSQDPSGVTDTQYF. The CDR3 DNA sequence: TGTGCCAGCAGCCAAGATCCGTCAGGGGTCACAGATACGCAGTATTTT.

The rearrangement uses TRBV19 and TRBJ1-5; 10 bases are shared with TRBD1. The CDR3 is made up of 17 amino acids. Germline V lookup: CDR1 LNHDA, CDR2 SQIVND (reference sequence). The trim removed 4 bases at V and 9 bases at J, leaving 15 bases unmatched. The CDR3 sequence is CASSSQTGGSGKRPQHF. In DNA, the CDR3 is TGTGCCAGTAGTAGTCAGACAGGGGGCTCTGGAAAGCGGCCCCAGCATTTT. The entire variable domain, with the rest obtained from reference TRBV19 and TRBJ1-5, is as follows: DGGITQSPKYLFRKEGQNVTLSCEQNLNHDAMYWYRQDPGQGLRLIYYSQIVNDFQKGDIAEGYSVSREKKESFPLTVTSAQKNPTAFYLCASSSQTGGSGKRPQHFGDGTRLSIL.

The rearrangement joins TRBV7-2 to TRBJ1-6; 7 nucleotides agree with TRBD1. The CDR3 loop spans 15 amino acids. The junction had 10 bases not matched to a gene; V was cut back by 5 bases and J by 9 bases. Germline V gene data show CDR1 as SGHTA and CDR2 as FQGNSA. As DNA, the CDR3 is TGTGCCAGCAGCCCCTCTGGACAGGATAGTTCACCCCTCCACTTT. The encoded protein is CASSPSGQDSSPLHF.